The 25 T cell receptor beta chains below come from one sample, sequenced in a study of blood T cell repertoires in COVID-19. Only in-frame clones appear in the TCRdb table, and some are missing; sequencing was by immunoSEQ multiplex PCR. Here the sample spans about 210,000 clones, about nine tenths being singletons. Sequences were obtained from peripheral blood. These receptors originate from a woman between 65 and 79 years old with acute or convalescent COVID-19.

Details on this clone: The same CDR3 also results from other DNA sequences found in this sample. V usage is TRBV5-4 and J usage is TRBJ2-1; 8 bases are a match to TRBD2. The germline V gene has CDR1 SGHNT and CDR2 YYREEE (reference sequence). This CDR3 is built from 15 residues. Germline trimming cut 4 bases from V and 0 bases from J; bases unmatched to any gene: 3. The CDR3 bases are TGTGCCAGCAGCCCGAGCGGGAGCTCCTACAATGAGCAGTTCTTC. This codes for CASSPSGSSYNEQFF.

The chain links TRBV28 to TRBJ2-3; 7 bases agree with TRBD2. V dropped 7 bases and J dropped 0; count of bases not matched to a gene: 7. Germline V gives CDR1 MDHEN, CDR2 SYDVKM. CDR3 size: 15 residues. The CDR3 nucleotides read TGTGCCAGCACCCCGGGACTACTGAGCACAGATACGCAGTATTTT. This encodes CASTPGLLSTDTQYF.

This clone is a singleton in its sample. The chain recombines TRBV6-4 with TRBJ2-5, with 10 bases matching TRBD1. Germline V gene sequence: CDR1 MRHNA, CDR2 SNTAGT. This CDR3 is 13 amino acids long. The ends lost 4 bases at V and 4 bases at J; junction bases unmatched: 0. CDR3 amino acids: CASSGDRGETQYF. CDR3 nucleotides: TGTGCCAGCAGTGGGGACAGGGGAGAGACCCAGTACTTC.

This rearrangement joins TRBV5-1 to TRBJ1-2; D may be TRBD1 (6 bases). Trimming removed 4 bases at V and 6 bases at J, with 13 bases between. Germline V gene data show CDR1 as SGHRS and CDR2 as YFSETQ. The CDR3 covers 13 residues. The chain's CDR3 is CASSPGQNHGYTF. CDR3 bases: TGCGCCAGCAGCCCCGGACAGAACCATGGCTACACCTTC. Full variable domain (outside the CDR3, taken from reference TRBV5-1 and TRBJ1-2): KAGVTQTPRYLIKTRGQQVTLSCSPISGHRSVSWYQQTPGQGLQFLFEYFSETQRNKGNFPGRFSGRQFSNSRSEMNVSTLELGDSALYLCASSPGQNHGYTFGSGTRLTVV.

The chain links TRBV28 to TRBJ2-1, with 14 bases lining up with TRBD2. Germline CDR1 and CDR2: MDHEN and SYDVKM. The CDR3 has 17 residues. After removal of 5 bases from V and 7 bases from J, the junction contained 10 bases not matched to a gene. The CDR3: CASSPGLAGDLGNEQFF. The CDR3 DNA follows: TGTGCCAGCAGTCCGGGACTAGCGGGGGACCTCGGAAATGAGCAGTTCTTC.

The rearrangement links TRBV29-1 to TRBJ1-2; the match to TRBD1 covers 12 bases. V trimming: 1 base; J trimming: 0 bases; junction bases outside the gene matches: 9. The CDR3 consists of 18 residues. Germline V gives CDR1 SQVTM, CDR2 ANQGSEA. The CDR3 sequence: CSVEVRDRGLRTNYGYTF. CDR3 DNA: TGCAGCGTTGAAGTTAGGGACAGGGGGCTTAGAACTAACTATGGCTACACCTTC.

The chain uses TRBV6-5 and TRBJ1-1; D may be TRBD1 (6 bases). Germline CDR1 MNHEY, CDR2 SVGAGI. This CDR3 region has 13 residues. With 2 bases removed from V and 7 bases from J, the gap between germline ends came to 11 bases. The CDR3 here is CASSYNARGEAFF. DNA for the CDR3: TGTGCCAGCAGTTACAATGCCAGGGGTGAAGCTTTCTTT.

This sequence joins TRBV3-1 (or the pseudogene TRBV3-2) and TRBJ2-7; possibly TRBD2 for D (5 bases). This CDR3 has 13 amino acids. The germline gives CDR1 LGHDT, CDR2 YNNKEL (reference sequence). V lost 2 bases, J lost 6 bases, and 11 bases lay in between. In DNA, the CDR3 is TGTGCCAGCAGCCAACGAGGGTTGGGCGAGCAGTACTTC. Translating gives CASSQRGLGEQYF.

The genes are TRBV18 and TRBJ1-1; 9 bases are shared with TRBD1. The J segment lost 0 bases and the V segment lost 5 bases, leaving 7 bases of the junction unmatched. The CDR3 loop spans 16 amino acids. Germline-derived CDR1 and CDR2 are KGHSH and LQKENI. The CDR3 DNA reads as TGTGCCAGCTCAAGCCGGGACAGGGTTCTGAACACTGAAGCTTTCTTT. This gives the protein CASSSRDRVLNTEAFF.

This chain connects TRBV5-4 to TRBJ2-1, with 8 bases identical to TRBD2. The CDR3 length is 15 residues. The trim removed 2 bases at V and 1 base at J, leaving 2 bases unmatched. Germline-derived CDR1 and CDR2 are SGHNT and YYREEE (reference sequence). Here the CDR3 reads CASSFTSGSYNEQFF. DNA for the CDR3: TGTGCCAGCAGCTTTACTAGCGGATCCTACAATGAGCAGTTCTTC.

The chain employs TRBV10-1 and TRBJ2-4, with D possibly matching TRBD2 (7 bases). Germline V CDR1 and CDR2: WNHNN, SYGVQD (reference sequence). CDR3 size: 16 residues. V shed 0 bases and J shed 5 bases, with 14 bases lying between them. The DNA of the CDR3 is TGCGCCAGCAGTGAGTCCTTGGCGGGGGCAGAAAACATTCAGTACTTC. It yields the protein CASSESLAGAENIQYF.

This clone came up a few times. The V and J genes are TRBV2 and TRBJ1-2, with D tentatively TRBD1 (5 bases). The CDR3 is made up of 14 amino acids. The germline V and J ends were trimmed by 6 bases and 4 bases, with 15 bases remaining between them. Germline V lookup: CDR1 SNHLY, CDR2 FYNNEI. CDR3 sequence: CASREWGRGYGYTF. CDR3 coding DNA: TGTGCCAGCAGGGAATGGGGCCGCGGCTATGGCTACACCTTC.

The chain joins TRBV7-8 to TRBJ1-2, with D possibly being TRBD1 (6 bases). The CDR3 has 13 amino acids. Between the trimmed V and J ends, which lost 5 bases and 8 bases, there was a span of 15 bases. CDR1 is SGHVS and CDR2 is FQNEAQ in the germline V gene. The CDR3 sequence: CASSRDRTDGYTF. The DNA for the CDR3 is TGTGCCAGCAGCCGAGACAGGACGGACGGCTACACCTTC. Full variable domain (missing parts from reference TRBV7-8 and TRBJ1-2): GAGVSQSPRYKVAKRGQDVALRCDPISGHVSLFWYQQALGQGPEFLTYFQNEAQLDKSGLPSDRFFAERPEGSVSTLKIQRTQQEDSAVYLCASSRDRTDGYTFGSGTRLTVV.

This rearrangement joins TRBV27 to TRBJ2-1, with D maybe TRBD1 (6 bases). V was clipped by 4 bases and J by 8 bases, with 15 bases between them. This CDR3 comprises 14 residues. CDR1 is MNHEY and CDR2 is SMNVEV in the germline V gene (reference sequence). CDR3 residues: CASSSRGPFHEQFF. The CDR3 DNA reads as TGTGCCAGCAGTTCCAGGGGCCCCTTCCATGAGCAGTTCTTC.

The J gene is TRBJ2-7, the V gene TRBV27; a weak D match, TRBD1 (5 bases). Trimming shortened V by 8 bases and J by 2 bases, and 13 bases separated the two germline ends. The germline V gene has CDR1 MNHEY and CDR2 SMNVEV (reference sequence). The CDR3 consists of 13 residues. The CDR3 protein is CASGRTQAYEQYF. In DNA form, the CDR3 reads TGTGCCAGCGGACGGACACAAGCCTACGAGCAGTACTTC.

V gene TRBV4-2 combines with J gene TRBJ1-1; tentatively, D is TRBD1 (5 bases). Germline CDR1 reads LGHNA; CDR2 reads YNFKEQ. This CDR3 region has 16 residues. V dropped 0 bases and J dropped 2 bases, with 13 bases sitting between them. In nucleotides, the CDR3 is TGTGCCAGCAGCCAAGACACCGGACAACAAAACACTGAAGCTTTCTTT. It specifies CASSQDTGQQNTEAFF.

This clone was seen once. The chain has TRBV28 and TRBJ1-4; a weak D match, TRBD1 (5 bases). With 8 bases removed from V and 7 bases from J, the gap between germline ends came to 14 bases. The CDR3 is made up of 13 amino acids. CDR1 and CDR2 from the germline V gene are MDHEN and SYDVKM. The CDR3 sequence: CASLPGAREKLFF. CDR3 bases: TGTGCCAGCCTCCCTGGGGCGCGTGAAAAACTGTTTTTT.

CDR3 amino acids: CASSDRGGNTIYF. The CDR3 DNA sequence: TGTGCCAGTAGTGACAGGGGAGGAAACACCATATATTTT. This chain joins TRBV19 and TRBJ1-3; 8 bases agree with TRBD1. The CDR3 sequence is 13 residues long. In germline, CDR1 is LNHDA, CDR2 SQIVND (reference sequence). Germline trimming cut 5 bases from V and 4 bases from J; bases unmatched to any gene: 1.

The chain couples TRBV28 to TRBJ1-2, with D possibly being TRBD1 (5 bases). The CDR3 consists of 15 residues. Trimming took 3 bases from V and 4 from J, leaving 15 bases between them. The germline V gene encodes CDR1 MDHEN and CDR2 SYDVKM. In DNA form, the CDR3 reads TGTGCCAGCAGTTTTGTGCAGGGCTGGGGCTATGGCTACACCTTC. Protein: CASSFVQGWGYGYTF.

This rearrangement joins TRBV27 to TRBJ1-6; D not resolved. Per germline, CDR1 MNHEY and CDR2 SMNVEV (reference sequence). The CDR3 spans 16 residues. Trimming left V 7 bases short and J 2 bases short, with 15 bases between. CDR3 loop: CASTLSRFTYNSPLHF. The CDR3 bases are TGTGCCAGCACCCTGTCCAGGTTCACCTATAATTCACCCCTCCACTTT.

The rearrangement uses TRBV28 and TRBJ2-1; a possible D gene is TRBD1 (7 bases). Germline CDR1 and CDR2: MDHEN and SYDVKM. The CDR3 loop spans 18 amino acids. The germline V and J ends were trimmed by 8 bases and 0 bases, with 23 bases remaining between them. DNA for the CDR3: TGTGCCAGCCGCCCTAGGCGCATGCGGGACAGCTCCTACAATGAGCAGTTCTTC. It yields the protein CASRPRRMRDSSYNEQFF.

The V call is TRBV28, the J call TRBJ1-5, with D uncertain. V lost 3 bases to trimming and J lost 4 bases, with 10 bases between them. The CDR3 length is 14 residues. Germline assignment: CDR1 MDHEN and CDR2 SYDVKM. For the CDR3, the DNA is TGTGCCAGCAGTTTTCCTGCGGGGAATCAGCCCCAGCATTTT. Translated, it gives CASSFPAGNQPQHF.

In this sample, this clone turned up once. The chain carries TRBV5-4 and TRBJ1-2, with D uncertain. Trimming removed 0 bases from V and 4 bases from J, with 4 bases in between. This CDR3 comprises 12 residues. Germline V CDR1 and CDR2: SGHNT, YYREEE (reference sequence). The CDR3 region has the DNA TGTGCCAGCAGCTTGGACGGCTATGGCTACACCTTC. Its translation is CASSLDGYGYTF.

V and J are TRBV7-2 and TRBJ2-3; 9 bases are shared with TRBD2. CDR3 length equals 16 residues. Germline CDR1 and CDR2: SGHTA and FQGNSA. Germline trimming cut 1 base from V and 3 bases from J; bases unmatched to any gene: 5. CDR3 nucleotides: TGTGCCAGCAGCTTAGGCGGGGGGGTTGGGACAGATACGCAGTATTTT. This translates into CASSLGGGVGTDTQYF.

The V call is TRBV5-1, the J call TRBJ2-7; TRBD2 aligns across 7 bases. V was pared by 4 bases and J by 1 base, with 8 bases of the junction left unmatched. CDR3 length: 15 amino acids. In germline, CDR1 is SGHRS, CDR2 YFSETQ. In DNA form, the CDR3 reads TGCGCCAGCAGCCTAGCGGACGGGTTTTCCTACGAGCAGTACTTC. It translates to CASSLADGFSYEQYF.